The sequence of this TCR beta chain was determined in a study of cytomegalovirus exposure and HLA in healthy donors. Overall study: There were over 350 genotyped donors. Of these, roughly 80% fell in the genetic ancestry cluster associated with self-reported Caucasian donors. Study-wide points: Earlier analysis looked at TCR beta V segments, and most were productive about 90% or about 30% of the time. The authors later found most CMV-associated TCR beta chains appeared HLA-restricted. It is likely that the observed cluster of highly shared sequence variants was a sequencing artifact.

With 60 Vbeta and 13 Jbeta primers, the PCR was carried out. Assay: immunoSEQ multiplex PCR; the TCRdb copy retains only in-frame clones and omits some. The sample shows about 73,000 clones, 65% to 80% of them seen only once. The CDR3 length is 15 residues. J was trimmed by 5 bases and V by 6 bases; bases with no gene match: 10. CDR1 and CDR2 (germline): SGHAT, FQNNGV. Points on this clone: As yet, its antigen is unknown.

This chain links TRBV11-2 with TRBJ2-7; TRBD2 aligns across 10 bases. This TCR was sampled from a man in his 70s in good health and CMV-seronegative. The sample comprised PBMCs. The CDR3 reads CASRSGASGSHEQYF. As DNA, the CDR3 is TGTGCCAGCAGGTCGGGGGCTAGCGGGAGCCACGAGCAGTACTTC. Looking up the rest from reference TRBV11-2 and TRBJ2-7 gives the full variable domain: EAGVAQSPRYKIIEKRQSVAFWCNPISGHATLYWYQQILGQGPKLLIQFQNNGVVDDSQLPKDRFSAERLKGVDSTLKIQPAKLEDSAVYLCASRSGASGSHEQYFGPGTRLTVT.